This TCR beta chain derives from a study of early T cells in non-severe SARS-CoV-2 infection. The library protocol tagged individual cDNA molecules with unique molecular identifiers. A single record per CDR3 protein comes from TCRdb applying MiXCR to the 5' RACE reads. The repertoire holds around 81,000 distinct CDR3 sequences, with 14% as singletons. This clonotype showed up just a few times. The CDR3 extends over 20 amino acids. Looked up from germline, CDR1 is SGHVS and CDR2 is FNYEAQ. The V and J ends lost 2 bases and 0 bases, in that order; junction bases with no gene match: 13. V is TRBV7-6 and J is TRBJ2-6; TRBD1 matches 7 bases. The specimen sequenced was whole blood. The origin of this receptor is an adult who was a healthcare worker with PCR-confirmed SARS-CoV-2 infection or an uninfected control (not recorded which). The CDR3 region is CASSLPLGLGQHSGANVLTF. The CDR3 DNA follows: TGTGCCAGCAGCTTACCTCTTGGACTGGGACAGCACTCTGGGGCCAACGTCCTGACTTTC.